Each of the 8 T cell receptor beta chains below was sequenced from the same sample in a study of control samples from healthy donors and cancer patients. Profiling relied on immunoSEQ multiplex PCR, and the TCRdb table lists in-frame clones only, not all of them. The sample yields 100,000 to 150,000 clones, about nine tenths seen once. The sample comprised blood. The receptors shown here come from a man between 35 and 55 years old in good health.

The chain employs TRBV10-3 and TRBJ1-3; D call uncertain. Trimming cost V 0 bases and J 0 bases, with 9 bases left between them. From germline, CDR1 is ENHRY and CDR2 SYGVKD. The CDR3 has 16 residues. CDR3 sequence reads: CAISESVRDSGNTIYF. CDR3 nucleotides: TGTGCCATCAGTGAGTCCGTGAGGGACTCTGGAAACACCATATATTTT.

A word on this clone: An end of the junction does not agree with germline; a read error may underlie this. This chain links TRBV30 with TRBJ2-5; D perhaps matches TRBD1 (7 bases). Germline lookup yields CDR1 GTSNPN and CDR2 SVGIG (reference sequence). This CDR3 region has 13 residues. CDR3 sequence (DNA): TGTGCCTTGAGTCCCAGGGGGGTAGAGACCCAGTACTTC. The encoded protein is CALSPRGVETQYF. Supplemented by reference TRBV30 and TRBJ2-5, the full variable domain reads SQTIHQWPATLVQPVGSPLSLECTVEGTSNPNLYWYRQAAGRGLQLLFYSVGIGQISSEVPQNLSASRPQDRQFILSSKKLLLSDSGFYLCALSPRGVETQYFGPGTRLLVL.

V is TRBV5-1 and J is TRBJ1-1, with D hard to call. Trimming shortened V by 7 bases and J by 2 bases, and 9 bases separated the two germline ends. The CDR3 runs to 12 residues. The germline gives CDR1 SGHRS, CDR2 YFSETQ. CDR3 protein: CASADPNTEAFF. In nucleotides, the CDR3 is TGCGCCAGCGCGGACCCAAACACTGAAGCTTTCTTT.

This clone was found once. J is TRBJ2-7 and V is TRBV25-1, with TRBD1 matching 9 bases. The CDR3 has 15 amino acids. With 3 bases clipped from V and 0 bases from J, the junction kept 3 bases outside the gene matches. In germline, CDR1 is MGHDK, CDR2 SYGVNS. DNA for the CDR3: TGTGCCAGCAGTGATAGACAGGGGGGCTCCTACGAGCAGTACTTC. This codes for CASSDRQGGSYEQYF.

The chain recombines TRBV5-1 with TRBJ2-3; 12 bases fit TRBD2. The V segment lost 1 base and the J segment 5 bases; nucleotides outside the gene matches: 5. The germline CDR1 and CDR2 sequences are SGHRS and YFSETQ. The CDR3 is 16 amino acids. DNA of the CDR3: TGCGCCAGCAGCTTGAATGGACTAGCGGGACGAGATACGCAGTATTTT. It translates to CASSLNGLAGRDTQYF.

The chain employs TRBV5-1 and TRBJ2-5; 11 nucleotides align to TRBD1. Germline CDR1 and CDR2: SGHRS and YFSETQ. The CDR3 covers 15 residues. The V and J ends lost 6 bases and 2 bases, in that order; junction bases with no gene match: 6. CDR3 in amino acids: CASTDGTGGQETQYF. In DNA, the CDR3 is TGCGCCAGCACGGACGGGACAGGGGGACAAGAGACCCAGTACTTC.

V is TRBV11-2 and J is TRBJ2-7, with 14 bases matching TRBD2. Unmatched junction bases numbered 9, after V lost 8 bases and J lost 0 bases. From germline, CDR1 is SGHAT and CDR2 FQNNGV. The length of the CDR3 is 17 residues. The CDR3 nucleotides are TGTGCCAGCGCCGACGACGGGACTAGCGGGAGCTCCTACGAGCAGTACTTC. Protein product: CASADDGTSGSSYEQYF.

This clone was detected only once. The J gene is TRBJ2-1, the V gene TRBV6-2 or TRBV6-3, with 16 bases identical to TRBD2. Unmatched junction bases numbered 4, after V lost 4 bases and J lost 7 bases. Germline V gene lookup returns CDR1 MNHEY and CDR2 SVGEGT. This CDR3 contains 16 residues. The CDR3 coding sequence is TGTGCCAGCAGTTCCCGGGGACTAGCGGGGGGGAATGAGCAGTTCTTC. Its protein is CASSSRGLAGGNEQFF.